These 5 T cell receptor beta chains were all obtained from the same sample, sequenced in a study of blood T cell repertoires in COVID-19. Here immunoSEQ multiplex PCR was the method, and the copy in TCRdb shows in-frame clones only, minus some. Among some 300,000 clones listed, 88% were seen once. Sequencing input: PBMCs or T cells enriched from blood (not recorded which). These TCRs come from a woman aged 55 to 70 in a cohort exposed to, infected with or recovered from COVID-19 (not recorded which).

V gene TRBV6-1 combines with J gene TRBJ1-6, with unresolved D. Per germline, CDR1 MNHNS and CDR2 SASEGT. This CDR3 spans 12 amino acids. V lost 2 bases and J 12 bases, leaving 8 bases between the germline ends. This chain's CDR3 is CASSERSLPLHF. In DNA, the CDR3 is TGTGCCAGCAGTGAAAGGAGTTTACCCCTCCACTTT.

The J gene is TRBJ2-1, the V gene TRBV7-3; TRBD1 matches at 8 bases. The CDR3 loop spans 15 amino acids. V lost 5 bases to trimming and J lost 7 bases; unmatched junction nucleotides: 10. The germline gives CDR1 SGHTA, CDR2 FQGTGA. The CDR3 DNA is TGTGCCAGCAGCCGACAGGGGTCCACTATAAATGAGCAGTTCTTC. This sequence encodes CASSRQGSTINEQFF.

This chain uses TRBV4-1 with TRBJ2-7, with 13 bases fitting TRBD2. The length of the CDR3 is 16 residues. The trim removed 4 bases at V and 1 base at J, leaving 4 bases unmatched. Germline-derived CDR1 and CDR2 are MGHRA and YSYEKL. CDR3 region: CASSPRTSGRSYEQYF. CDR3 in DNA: TGCGCCAGCAGCCCCCGGACTAGCGGGAGATCCTACGAGCAGTACTTC.

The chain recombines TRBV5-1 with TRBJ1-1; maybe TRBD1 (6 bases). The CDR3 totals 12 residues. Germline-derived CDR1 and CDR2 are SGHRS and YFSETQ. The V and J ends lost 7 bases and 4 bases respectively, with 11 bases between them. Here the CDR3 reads CASQGRSTEAFF. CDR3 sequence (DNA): TGCGCCAGCCAGGGGCGGAGCACTGAAGCTTTCTTT. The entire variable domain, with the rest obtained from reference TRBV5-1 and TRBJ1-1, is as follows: KAGVTQTPRYLIKTRGQQVTLSCSPISGHRSVSWYQQTPGQGLQFLFEYFSETQRNKGNFPGRFSGRQFSNSRSEMNVSTLELGDSALYLCASQGRSTEAFFGQGTRLTVV.

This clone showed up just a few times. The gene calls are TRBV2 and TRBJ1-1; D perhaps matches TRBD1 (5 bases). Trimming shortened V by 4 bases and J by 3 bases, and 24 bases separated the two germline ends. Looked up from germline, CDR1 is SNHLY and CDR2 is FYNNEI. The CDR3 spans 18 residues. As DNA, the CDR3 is TGTGCCAGCAGTGTTTCGTCAAGTTGGGGCCGAGGAGACACTGAAGCTTTCTTT. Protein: CASSVSSSWGRGDTEAFF.